The next 24 T cell receptor beta chains were all read from a single sample in a study of T cells in Graves' hyperthyroidism and ophthalmopathy. Amplified regions were TCR beta CDR3 sequences from RNA transcripts. First-round RT-PCR with HTBI primers amplified the TCR CDR3 region. TCRdb itself ran the multiplex PCR reads through MiXCR, one entry per CDR3 protein. The table records over 700,000 distinct CDR3 sequences, roughly 40% of them present only once. The specimen sequenced was blood. These receptors were obtained from a man between 18 and 35 years old with Graves' hyperthyroidism.

The chain carries TRBV2 and TRBJ1-4; 10 bases are shared with TRBD1. The CDR3 consists of 17 residues. Per the germline V gene, CDR1 is SNHLY and CDR2 is FYNNEI. Losses at the gene ends were 2 bases for V and 0 bases for J; bases not matched to a gene: 3. The CDR3 here is CASSERTGGSTNEKLFF. The CDR3 nucleotides read TGTGCCAGCAGTGAACGGACAGGGGGTTCAACTAATGAAAAACTGTTTTTT.

The chain couples TRBV2 to TRBJ2-5; D may be TRBD1 (6 bases). The CDR3 spans 14 residues. Germline loops: CDR1 SNHLY, CDR2 FYNNEI. The V end lost 7 bases, the J end lost 5 bases, and 17 bases lay between the germline ends. The CDR3 DNA reads as TGTGCCAGCAACAGAGGGGACCAGGGGGAGACCCAGTACTTC. Protein product: CASNRGDQGETQYF.

This chain connects TRBV4-1 to TRBJ1-5; D is unresolved. This CDR3 is built from 15 residues. CDR1 is MGHRA and CDR2 is YSYEKL in the germline V gene. V lost 0 bases, J lost 3 bases, and 9 bases lay in between. Here the CDR3 reads CASSQDRQFNQPQHF. CDR3 in DNA: TGCGCCAGCAGCCAAGATCGGCAGTTCAATCAGCCCCAGCATTTT.

This clonotype showed up just a few times. This chain uses TRBV11-2 with TRBJ2-7, with D perhaps assigned TRBD1 or TRBD2 (5 bases each). The V gene's germline CDR1 is SGHAT and CDR2 FQNNGV. Trimming left V 3 bases short and J 5 bases short, with 17 bases between. This CDR3 spans 15 amino acids. The CDR3 protein is CASSFPTEGPDEQYF. CDR3 in DNA: TGTGCCAGCAGCTTCCCCACCGAGGGGCCCGACGAGCAGTACTTC.

J is TRBJ1-1 and V is TRBV29-1; D not resolved. V shed 8 bases and J shed 11 bases, with 12 bases lying between them. The CDR3 contains 9 residues. CDR1 and CDR2 (germline): SQVTM, ANQGSEA. The CDR3 nucleotides read TGCAGCTTGAACGGAGGCGCTTTCTTT. This codes for CSLNGGAFF.

Details on this clonotype: The junction and the germline gene differ at one end; a read error may be behind it. The rearrangement links TRBV7-6 to TRBJ2-5; 13 bases line up with TRBD2. The germline V gene has CDR1 SGHVS and CDR2 FNYEAQ. The CDR3 runs 15 residues. CDR3 loop: CASSSGLAGTETQYF. The CDR3 bases are TGCGCCAGCAGCTCGGGACTAGCGGGGACTGAGACCCAGTACTTC.

This clonotype was picked up many times. The chain has TRBV2 and TRBJ1-5; D is unclear. The CDR3 is 14 amino acids. The V gene's germline CDR1 is SNHLY and CDR2 FYNNEI. Trimming shortened V by 2 bases and J by 0 bases, and 5 bases separated the two germline ends. Here the CDR3 DNA reads TGTGCCAGCAGTGAAACGGATAGCAATCAGCCCCAGCATTTT. It yields the protein CASSETDSNQPQHF.

This clonotype was observed a few times. This sequence joins TRBV2 and TRBJ2-5; 7 bases align to TRBD1. J was trimmed by 4 bases and V by 1 base; bases with no gene match: 3. CDR3 length: 14 residues. Germline CDR1 and CDR2: SNHLY and FYNNEI. As DNA, the CDR3 is TGTGCCAGCAGTGAAGGCAACAGGGGAGAGACCCAGTACTTC. It specifies CASSEGNRGETQYF. The complete variable domain, with remaining parts taken from reference TRBV2 and TRBJ2-5, reads EPEVTQTPSHQVTQMGQEVILRCVPISNHLYFYWYRQILGQKVEFLVSFYNNEISEKSEIFDDQFSVERPDGSNFTLKIRSTKLEDSAMYFCASSEGNRGETQYFGPGTRLLVL.

This clonotype appeared a few times. One base away lies a much larger clone, so this may be a sequencing read error. The chain links TRBV2 to TRBJ2-7; no clear D gene. The CDR3 runs 12 residues. Trimming cost V 3 bases and J 3 bases, with 6 bases left between them. Germline V gives CDR1 SNHLY, CDR2 FYNNEI. The chain's CDR3 is CASSDRYYEQYF. In nucleotides, the CDR3 is TGTGCCAGCAGTGACAGATACTACGAGCAGTACTTC.

The chain has TRBV20-1 and TRBJ2-7; 8 bases are shared with TRBD2. The junction had 7 bases not matched to a gene; V was cut back by 6 bases and J by 3 bases. The CDR3 runs to 13 residues. Germline values: CDR1 DFQATT, CDR2 SNEGSKA (reference sequence). CDR3: CSADDSGSYEQYF. The CDR3 coding sequence is TGCAGTGCCGACGACAGCGGGAGCTACGAGCAGTACTTC.

This clonotype occurred a few times. The gene calls are TRBV19 and TRBJ1-3; a weak D match, TRBD1 (5 bases). V lost 5 bases to trimming and J lost 0 bases, with 14 bases between them. This CDR3 spans 16 amino acids. Germline values: CDR1 LNHDA, CDR2 SQIVND (reference sequence). The CDR3 DNA reads TGTGCCAGTAGTCCCCGGGCAGGGCTCTCTGGAAACACCATATATTTT. It encodes CASSPRAGLSGNTIYF. The complete variable domain, with remaining parts taken from reference TRBV19 and TRBJ1-3, reads DGGITQSPKYLFRKEGQNVTLSCEQNLNHDAMYWYRQDPGQGLRLIYYSQIVNDFQKGDIAEGYSVSREKKESFPLTVTSAQKNPTAFYLCASSPRAGLSGNTIYFGEGSWLTVV.

V is TRBV10-2 and J is TRBJ2-6; tentative D call: TRBD1 (6 bases). The CDR3 has 17 residues. V was cut by 4 bases and J by 0 bases, with 13 bases left in between. In germline, CDR1 is WSHSY, CDR2 SAAADI. CDR3: CASSAVTGSSGANVLTF. The CDR3 DNA reads TGCGCCAGCAGTGCCGTGACAGGCTCCTCTGGGGCCAACGTCCTGACTTTC.

CDR3 in amino acids: CASSVPGQGANNSPLHF. The CDR3 coding sequence is TGTGCCAGCAGTGTCCCGGGACAGGGGGCGAATAATTCACCCCTCCACTTT. This chain uses TRBV2 with TRBJ1-6, with 12 nucleotides matching TRBD1. The CDR3 has 17 amino acids. Trimming cost V 4 bases and J 5 bases; bases outside gene matches: 6. CDR1 is SNHLY and CDR2 is FYNNEI in the germline V gene.

J is TRBJ1-2 and V is TRBV12-3 or TRBV12-4, with TRBD1 identical over 8 bases. CDR3 length equals 15 residues. V lost 7 bases and J lost 8; bases outside the gene matches: 15. In DNA, the CDR3 is TGTGCCAGCACAATCTCCGGACAGGGAGGGGAAGGCTACACCTTC. Translating gives CASTISGQGGEGYTF.

The table lists this clonotype with a count of one. The rearrangement links TRBV7-2 to TRBJ1-1; a possible D gene is TRBD1 (5 bases). Germline CDR1 SGHTA, CDR2 FQGNSA. The CDR3 covers 14 residues. V was clipped by 7 bases and J by 3 bases, with 15 bases between them. In DNA form, the CDR3 reads TGTGCCAGCATCAATAGGAGGGGCGACACTGAAGCTTTCTTT. Protein product: CASINRRGDTEAFF.

This clonotype was counted many times. The chain recombines TRBV25-1 with TRBJ2-5; tentatively, D is TRBD1 (6 bases). V lost 10 bases and J lost 4, with 16 bases in between. The CDR3 has 13 amino acids. CDR1 is MGHDK, CDR2 SYGVNS, per germline. CDR3 sequence reads: CATLDRRGETQYF. Written as DNA, the CDR3 is TGTGCCACCCTGGACCGCAGGGGAGAGACCCAGTACTTC.

The chain uses TRBV7-9 and TRBJ2-7; perhaps TRBD1 as D (7 bases). Between the trimmed V and J ends, which lost 4 bases and 2 bases, there was a span of 15 bases. Germline-derived CDR1 and CDR2 are SEHNR and FQNEAQ (reference sequence). The CDR3 runs 15 residues. The CDR3 nucleotides read TGTGCCAGCAGCTACAGGGGAGGAGGACCCTACGAGCAGTACTTC. It codes for CASSYRGGGPYEQYF. Full variable domain (rest looked up from reference TRBV7-9 and TRBJ2-7): DTGVSQNPRHKITKRGQNVTFRCDPISEHNRLYWYRQTLGQGPEFLTYFQNEAQLEKSRLLSDRFSAERPKGSFSTLEIQRTEQGDSAMYLCASSYRGGGPYEQYFGPGTRLTVT.

J is TRBJ2-5 and V is TRBV2; 8 bases align to TRBD1. Trimming took 4 bases from V and 2 from J; bases not matched to a gene: 9. The CDR3 has 16 amino acids. Germline V lookup: CDR1 SNHLY, CDR2 FYNNEI. Here the CDR3 DNA reads TGTGCCAGCAGTGCCTCCCGGACAGGGACGCAAGAGACCCAGTACTTC. Translating gives CASSASRTGTQETQYF. Complete variable domain (other parts from reference TRBV2 and TRBJ2-5): EPEVTQTPSHQVTQMGQEVILRCVPISNHLYFYWYRQILGQKVEFLVSFYNNEISEKSEIFDDQFSVERPDGSNFTLKIRSTKLEDSAMYFCASSASRTGTQETQYFGPGTRLLVL.

The chain couples TRBV9 to TRBJ1-2; D uncertain. This CDR3 is 13 amino acids long. The V and J ends lost 1 base and 7 bases respectively, with 11 bases between them. The germline CDR1 and CDR2 sequences are SGDLS and YYNGEE. Here the CDR3 DNA reads TGTGCCAGCAGCGTATCTGGTGACACTGGCTACACCTTC. It translates to CASSVSGDTGYTF.

This clonotype was recorded at least ten times. This sequence joins TRBV25-1 and TRBJ1-3; TRBD1 matches 8 bases. CDR3 length: 15 residues. V dropped 8 bases and J dropped 0; count of bases not matched to a gene: 6. Per germline, CDR1 MGHDK and CDR2 SYGVNS. The CDR3 DNA follows: TGTGCCAGCCAGGGGGCCCAAGTCTCTGGAAACACCATATATTTT. It encodes CASQGAQVSGNTIYF.

This clonotype was recorded many times. The V call is TRBV7-3, the J call TRBJ1-5, with TRBD1 as a possible D gene (5 bases). Per the germline V gene, CDR1 is SGHTA and CDR2 is FQGTGA. V was cut by 5 bases and J by 10 bases, with 15 bases left in between. The CDR3 is 13 residues long. DNA for the CDR3: TGTGCCAGCAGCCCCTCCGGGGGTGGTCCCCAGCATTTT. The encoded protein is CASSPSGGGPQHF.

On this clonotype: A read error may be the cause here, since a much bigger clone is one base away. The V call is TRBV7-3, the J call TRBJ1-2; a weak D match, TRBD1 (5 bases). The CDR3 runs 13 residues. Germline V gene lookup returns CDR1 SGHTA and CDR2 FQGTGA. Trimming stripped 5 bases from V and 7 bases from J, with 14 bases between. The chain's CDR3 is CASSPTATGGYTF. Here the CDR3 DNA reads TGTGCCAGCAGCCCGACAGCCACGGGTGGCTACACCTTC.

Remarks on this clonotype: A junction end diverges from the germline sequence, so it may reflect a read error. The genes are TRBV5-1 and TRBJ1-5; D remains ambiguous. The CDR3 covers 15 residues. The V gene's germline CDR1 is SGHRS and CDR2 YFSETQ. In DNA form, the CDR3 reads TGCGCCAGCAGCTTGAGTGGTTCGGGAGACCAGCCCCGGCATTTT. Translating gives CASSLSGSGDQPRHF.

The chain links TRBV5-1 to TRBJ1-1; D is perhaps TRBD1 (5 bases). Germline CDR1 reads SGHRS; CDR2 reads YFSETQ. V lost 5 bases to trimming and J lost 1 base, with 12 bases between them. The CDR3 contains 14 residues. In nucleotides, the CDR3 is TGCGCCAGCAGGGGGGGGTACGAGAACACTGAAGCTTTCTTT. Residues: CASRGGYENTEAFF.